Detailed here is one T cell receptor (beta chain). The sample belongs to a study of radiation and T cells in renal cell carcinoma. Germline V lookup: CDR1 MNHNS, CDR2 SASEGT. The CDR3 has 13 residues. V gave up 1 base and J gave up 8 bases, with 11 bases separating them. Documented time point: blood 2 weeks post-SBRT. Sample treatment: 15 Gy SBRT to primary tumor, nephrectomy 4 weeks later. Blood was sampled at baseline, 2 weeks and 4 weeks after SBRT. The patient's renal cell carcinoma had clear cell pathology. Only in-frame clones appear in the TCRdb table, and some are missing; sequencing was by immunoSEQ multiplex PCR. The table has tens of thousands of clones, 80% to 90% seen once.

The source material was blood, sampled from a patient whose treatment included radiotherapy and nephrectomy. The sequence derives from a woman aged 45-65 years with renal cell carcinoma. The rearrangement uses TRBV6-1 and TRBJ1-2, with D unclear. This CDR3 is CASSEGAVGGYTF. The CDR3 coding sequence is TGTGCCAGCAGTGAAGGGGCCGTGGGAGGCTACACCTTC.